A selection of T cell receptor beta chains follows, all from one sample in a study of Tregs in tolerant kidney transplant recipients. TCRdb's copy holds only in-frame clones and misses some; the assay was immunoSEQ multiplex PCR. Here the sample spans 90,000 or so clones, over 85% being singletons. Source: CD4+ T cells from blood (PBMCs), taken 12 months after the transplant. These TCRs come from a human patient who received a combined kidney and bone marrow transplant. Some T cells may have come from the graft donor. Both conserved end residues are part of each CDR3. D genes are given only for firm matches. Clone sizes are given selectively: once, few, many, or a class where the clone is expanded.

CASSLRGDTGELFF	TGTGCCAGCTCACTGCGGGGGGACACCGGGGAGCTGTTTTTT	-	TRBD2	TRBJ2-2	TRBV18
CASSLYGLAGPGELFF	TGTGCCAGCAGCTTATATGGCCTAGCGGGGCCCGGGGAGCTGTTTTTT	-	TRBD2	TRBJ2-2	TRBV11-3
CASRLYPRSSGTDTQYF	TGTGCAAGTCGCTTATATCCCAGGTCCTCGGGCACAGATACGCAGTATTTT	-	-	TRBJ2-3	TRBV12-2
CASSINRRAGRSSNQPQHF	TGTGCCAGTAGTATAAATCGAAGGGCAGGGCGGTCTAGCAATCAGCCCCAGCATTTT	-	-	TRBJ1-5	TRBV19
CASSTGWGDTQYF	TGCGCCAGCAGTACAGGGTGGGGAGATACGCAGTATTTT	-	-	TRBJ2-3	TRBV5-1
CASSLTGAAGELFF	TGTGCCAGCAGCTTAACAGGGGCCGCCGGGGAGCTGTTTTTT	-	TRBD1	TRBJ2-2	TRBV7-2
CASSQGLAGIQETQYF	TGTGCCAGCAGCCAAGGACTAGCGGGTATTCAAGAGACCCAGTACTTC	-	TRBD2	TRBJ2-5	TRBV4-2
CASRPPGQELSEAFF	TGTGCCAGCAGACCCCCGGGACAGGAGTTGTCTGAAGCTTTCTTT	-	TRBD1	TRBJ1-1	TRBV6-5
CASSSAAGSYYNSPLHF	TGTGCCAGCAGTTCGGCAGCCGGGTCTTACTATAATTCACCCCTCCACTTT	-	-	TRBJ1-6	TRBV28
CASSRQEKIFWDTEAFF	TGTGCCAGTAGTAGACAGGAAAAGATTTTCTGGGACACTGAAGCTTTCTTT	-	-	TRBJ1-1	TRBV19
CASSSNRDRGYF	TGTGCCAGCAGCTCAAACCGGGACAGAGGGTATTTT	-	TRBD1	TRBJ2-3	TRBV11-2
CSGPGQEYQETQYF	TGCAGCGGACCGGGACAGGAGTACCAAGAGACCCAGTACTTC	-	TRBD1	TRBJ2-5	TRBV29-1
CASSEAGTGVGETQYF	TGTGCCAGCAGTGAAGCAGGGACAGGGGTAGGGGAGACCCAGTACTTC	-	TRBD1	TRBJ2-5	TRBV2
CASSQQGLNTGELFF	TGTGCCAGCTCACAACAGGGCCTGAACACCGGGGAGCTGTTTTTT	-	-	TRBJ2-2	TRBV18
CASSLVSGRDYEQYF	TGTGCCAGCAGCTTAGTAAGCGGGAGGGACTACGAGCAGTACTTC	-	TRBD2	TRBJ2-7	TRBV7-2
CASSLQTGNYGYTF	TGTGCCAGCAGCCTCCAGACAGGCAACTATGGCTACACCTTC	-	-	TRBJ1-2	TRBV7-2
CSARDLTEAFF	TGCAGTGCTAGAGATTTAACTGAAGCTTTCTTT	-	-	TRBJ1-1	TRBV20-1
CASSLGRGQPQHF	TGTGCCAGCAGTTTAGGCCGAGGGCAGCCCCAGCATTTT	-	-	TRBJ1-5	TRBV27
CASSRSGRSQETQYF	TGTGCCAGCAGCCGAAGCGGGAGGTCCCAAGAGACCCAGTACTTC	-	TRBD2	TRBJ2-5	TRBV9
CASSYGTGGEQYF	TGTGCCAGCAGTTACGGGACAGGGGGCGAGCAGTACTTC	-	TRBD1	TRBJ2-7	TRBV6-6
CASSPQGLHGYTF	TGTGCCAGCAGTCCACAGGGGCTTCATGGCTACACCTTC	-	TRBD1	TRBJ1-2	TRBV6-1
CASSKTGGGGTEAFF	TGTGCCAGCTCAAAAACGGGGGGCGGAGGGACTGAAGCTTTCTTT	-	-	TRBJ1-1	TRBV18
CASTTYGTSGDETQYF	TGTGCCAGCACCACTTACGGGACTAGCGGGGATGAGACCCAGTACTTC	-	TRBD2	TRBJ2-5	TRBV7-3
CASSVAGGGNEQFF	TGTGCCAGCAGCGTAGCGGGAGGCGGGAATGAGCAGTTCTTC	-	TRBD2	TRBJ2-1	TRBV9
CASSEQGVLNQPQHF	TGTGCCAGCAGTGAACAGGGGGTTCTCAATCAGCCCCAGCATTTT	once	TRBD1	TRBJ1-5	TRBV6-1
CASKWGQDFSYEQYF	TGTGCCAGCAAGTGGGGACAGGACTTTTCCTACGAGCAGTACTTC	-	TRBD1	TRBJ2-7	TRBV6-1